This entry lists 16 T cell receptor beta chains sequenced from one sample in a study of cytomegalovirus exposure and HLA in healthy donors. PCR used 60 Vbeta primers and 13 Jbeta primers. Profiled with immunoSEQ multiplex PCR; TCRdb holds only in-frame clones, not every one. The sample carries some 130,000 clones, 70% to 80% recorded once. The sequencing input was PBMCs. Source of these receptors: a female donor in good health and CMV-seronegative.

The J gene is TRBJ1-6, the V gene TRBV7-6; a weak D match, TRBD1 (5 bases). Germline V gene sequence: CDR1 SGHVS, CDR2 FNYEAQ. Trimming cost V 2 bases and J 8 bases, with 7 bases left between them. This CDR3 has 13 amino acids. CDR3 nucleotides: TGTGCCAGCAGCTTAACAGGAGATTCACCCCTCCACTTT. This gives the protein CASSLTGDSPLHF. Based on the CDR3 plus reference TRBV7-6 and TRBJ1-6, the full variable domain is GAGVSQSPRYKVTKRGQDVALRCDPISGHVSLYWYRQALGQGPEFLTYFNYEAQQDKSGLPNDRFSAERPEGSISTLTIQRTEQRDSAMYRCASSLTGDSPLHFGNGTRLTVT.

This chain connects TRBV4-2 to TRBJ1-6; 10 positions agree with TRBD1. Trimming removed 4 bases from V and 8 bases from J; junction bases left unmatched: 5. This CDR3 has 15 residues. In germline, CDR1 is LGHNA, CDR2 YNFKEQ. The CDR3 region has the DNA TGTGCCAGCAGCCGAGCCGGGACAGGGGATTCACCCCTCCACTTT. Protein sequence: CASSRAGTGDSPLHF.

This clone was counted a few times. The rearrangement joins TRBV2 to TRBJ2-2, with a possible D match to TRBD1 (5 bases). This CDR3 is built from 16 residues. CDR1 is SNHLY, CDR2 FYNNEI, per germline. Trimming left V 6 bases short and J 5 bases short, with 19 bases between. CDR3 residues: CASRDKIYIGTGELFF. In DNA form, the CDR3 reads TGTGCCAGCAGGGACAAAATATACATCGGGACCGGGGAGCTGTTTTTT.

CDR3 coding DNA: TGCGCCAGCAGCTTGGGGGCAGCAAACACTGAAGCTTTCTTT. It yields the protein CASSLGAANTEAFF. The rearrangement uses TRBV5-1 and TRBJ1-1; no clear D gene. V lost 0 bases and J lost 2, with 8 bases in between. This CDR3 spans 14 amino acids. Germline CDR1 and CDR2: SGHRS and YFSETQ.

The gene calls are TRBV5-1 and TRBJ2-3; 7 bases match TRBD2. With 5 bases clipped from V and 1 base from J, the junction kept 7 bases outside the gene matches. Germline CDR1 reads SGHRS; CDR2 reads YFSETQ. The CDR3 is 15 amino acids. The CDR3 region is CASRLAGVRTDTQYF. In DNA form, the CDR3 reads TGCGCCAGCAGGCTGGCGGGAGTACGCACAGATACGCAGTATTTT.

V is TRBV11-2 and J is TRBJ2-5, with a weak D call TRBD2 (6 bases). CDR3 length: 14 amino acids. The V gene's germline CDR1 is SGHAT and CDR2 FQNNGV. V was clipped by 1 base and J by 2 bases, with 8 bases between them. The CDR3: CASSLGLAQETQYF. The CDR3 region has the DNA TGTGCCAGCAGCTTAGGGCTAGCGCAAGAGACCCAGTACTTC.

The chain recombines TRBV9 with TRBJ2-1; D might be TRBD1 (6 bases). Germline V lookup: CDR1 SGDLS, CDR2 YYNGEE. V was trimmed by 2 bases and J by 9 bases, leaving 12 bases between them. This CDR3 contains 13 residues. This CDR3 is CASSVLQGTEQFF. The CDR3 region has the DNA TGTGCCAGCAGCGTTTTACAGGGAACTGAGCAGTTCTTC.

The genes are TRBV4-3 and TRBJ2-7; D is perhaps TRBD1 (5 bases). Per the germline V gene, CDR1 is LGHNA and CDR2 is YSLEER. The CDR3 totals 17 residues. V lost 2 bases, J lost 2 bases, and 19 bases lay in between. CDR3 DNA: TGCGCCAGCAGCCAACGATCCCCGACAGACCAGACCTACGAGCAGTACTTC. Translation gives CASSQRSPTDQTYEQYF.

V is TRBV9 and J is TRBJ2-7; 9 bases are shared with TRBD2. V was clipped by 0 bases and J by 2 bases; unmatched bases: 3. This CDR3 spans 15 amino acids. Germline CDR1 and CDR2: SGDLS and YYNGEE. CDR3 protein: CASSVGAGGTYEQYF. The CDR3, as DNA: TGTGCCAGCAGCGTAGGTGCGGGGGGGACCTACGAGCAGTACTTC.

The genes are TRBV28 and TRBJ1-1; D is unresolved. The CDR3 sequence is 14 residues long. CDR1 is MDHEN and CDR2 is SYDVKM in the germline V gene. Trimming took 6 bases from V and 3 from J, leaving 14 bases between them. CDR3 in DNA: TGTGCCAGCAGGCGACCCATCCAGGACACTGAAGCTTTCTTT. Amino acids: CASRRPIQDTEAFF.

V and J are TRBV6-5 and TRBJ1-5; the D gene is possibly TRBD1 (5 bases). Germline V lookup: CDR1 MNHEY, CDR2 SVGAGI. Between the trimmed V and J ends, which lost 7 bases and 7 bases, there was a span of 14 bases. This CDR3 comprises 13 residues. CDR3 region: CASMRGLGQPQHF. The CDR3 DNA reads as TGTGCCAGCATGCGGGGCTTGGGGCAGCCCCAGCATTTT.

The genes are TRBV11-2 and TRBJ2-3; perhaps TRBD2 as D (7 bases). This CDR3 contains 18 residues. V lost 5 bases, J lost 0 bases, and 21 bases lay in between. Germline V gene data show CDR1 as SGHAT and CDR2 as FQNNGV. CDR3 nucleotides: TGTGCCAGCAGCCACTTCCGGGGCGGGGGCCTTAGCACAGATACGCAGTATTTT. This encodes CASSHFRGGGLSTDTQYF. Full variable domain (remainder filled in from reference TRBV11-2 and TRBJ2-3): EAGVAQSPRYKIIEKRQSVAFWCNPISGHATLYWYQQILGQGPKLLIQFQNNGVVDDSQLPKDRFSAERLKGVDSTLKIQPAKLEDSAVYLCASSHFRGGGLSTDTQYFGPGTRLTVL.

CDR3 coding DNA: TGTGCCAGCAGCCTCGGGGGGAGGGACACAGATACGCAGTATTTT. Protein: CASSLGGRDTDTQYF. The chain uses TRBV27 and TRBJ2-3; TRBD2 aligns across 7 bases. Trimming at V came to 6 bases and at J to 2 bases, leaving 8 bases not matched to a gene. In germline, CDR1 is MNHEY, CDR2 SMNVEV (reference sequence). This CDR3 is 15 amino acids long.

This chain uses TRBV30 with TRBJ1-2, with D unresolved. CDR1 GTSNPN and CDR2 SVGIG come from the germline V gene (reference sequence). The V and J ends lost 0 bases and 4 bases respectively, with 12 bases between them. This CDR3 contains 14 residues. The CDR3 DNA reads TGTGCCTGGAGTGTATCAGTTGAGGGCTATGGCTACACCTTC. Translating it yields CAWSVSVEGYGYTF.

The chain joins TRBV11-2 to TRBJ2-1; 9 bases line up with TRBD1. Germline-derived CDR1 and CDR2 are SGHAT and FQNNGV. The ends lost 5 bases at V and 4 bases at J; junction bases unmatched: 6. The CDR3 totals 15 residues. CDR3 loop: CASSAMTGGYNEQFF. CDR3 coding DNA: TGTGCCAGCAGCGCCATGACAGGGGGTTACAATGAGCAGTTCTTC.

The chain joins TRBV27 to TRBJ2-5; 14 bases line up with TRBD2. V lost 5 bases, J lost 4 bases, and 6 bases stayed unmatched. The CDR3 runs to 16 residues. CDR1 MNHEY and CDR2 SMNVEV come from the germline V gene (reference sequence). DNA for the CDR3: TGTGCCAGCAGTGTAAGACTAGCGGGAGGGACAGAGACCCAGTACTTC. It codes for CASSVRLAGGTETQYF.